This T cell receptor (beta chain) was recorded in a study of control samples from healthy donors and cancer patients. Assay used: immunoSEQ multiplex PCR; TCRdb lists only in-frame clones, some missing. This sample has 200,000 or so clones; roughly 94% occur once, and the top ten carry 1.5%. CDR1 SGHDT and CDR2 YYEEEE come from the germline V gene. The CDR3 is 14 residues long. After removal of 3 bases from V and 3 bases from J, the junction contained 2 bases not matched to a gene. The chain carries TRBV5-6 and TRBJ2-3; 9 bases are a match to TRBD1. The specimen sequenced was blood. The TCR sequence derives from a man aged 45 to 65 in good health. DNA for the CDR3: TGTGCCAGCAGCTCCGGACAGGGGACAGATACGCAGTATTTT. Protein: CASSSGQGTDTQYF.